One and the same sample provided the 7 T cell receptor beta chains below, sequenced in a study of regulatory T cells in long-lasting Graves disease. Time point reported: newly diagnosed GD, antithyroid drugs for less than 3 months. RNA isolated from PBMCs was used to make the TCR library. Arm-PCR of CDR3 regions and iRepertoire HTBI primers were the basis on which TCR beta libraries were built. MiXCR, applied by TCRdb to the multiplex PCR reads, yields one record per CDR3 protein. The sample has about half a million distinct CDR3 sequences; 12% are singletons. The same specimen was also included in a second study, on T cells in Graves' hyperthyroidism and ophthalmopathy.

The sample here was peripheral blood mononuclear cells (PBMCs), taken at new diagnosis, from a patient treated with antithyroid drugs. The receptors derive from a woman aged 25-40 years with Graves disease.

This clonotype showed up many times. Here the CDR3 DNA reads TGTGCCAGCAGCCGCTTAAGTCAGCCCCAGCATTTT. It codes for CASSRLSQPQHF. This chain joins TRBV12-3 or TRBV12-4 and TRBJ1-5, with D unclear. The CDR3 totals 12 residues. Trimming left V 6 bases short and J 6 bases short, with 9 bases between.

This clonotype has more than one count but fewer than ten. This chain links TRBV11-3 with TRBJ2-2; D perhaps matches TRBD2 (5 bases). CDR3 length equals 14 residues. V lost 5 bases and J 2 bases, leaving 9 bases between the germline ends. Germline-derived CDR1 and CDR2 are SGHNT and YENEEA. The CDR3 coding sequence is TGTGCCAGCAGCGTTGGACTTAACACCGGGGAGCTGTTTTTT. As protein: CASSVGLNTGELFF.

This clonotype was recorded many times. V is TRBV7-2 and J is TRBJ2-1; D not certain. The CDR3 is 15 residues long. V lost 1 base to trimming and J lost 7 bases, with 14 bases between them. The germline CDR1 and CDR2 sequences are SGHTA and FQGNSA. The CDR3 bases are TGTGCCAGCAGCTTAGGGTGGGCCCGCGGTAATGAGCAGTTCTTC. It specifies CASSLGWARGNEQFF.

Comments on this clonotype: A read error may be the cause here, since a much bigger clone is one base away. CDR3 sequence reads: CASSRQDQPQHF. For the CDR3, the DNA is TGTGCCAGTAGTAGGCAAGATCAGCCCCAGCATTTT. The V and J genes are TRBV19 and TRBJ1-5; D gene ambiguous. The V end lost 4 bases, the J end lost 5 bases, and 6 bases lay between the germline ends. The germline V gene has CDR1 LNHDA and CDR2 SQIVND (reference sequence). This CDR3 region has 12 residues.

This clonotype has ten or more counts. The chain uses TRBV5-1 and TRBJ1-1; the match to TRBD1 covers 12 bases. The trim removed 5 bases at V and 4 bases at J, leaving 6 bases unmatched. Per the germline V gene, CDR1 is SGHRS and CDR2 is YFSETQ. This CDR3 region has 15 residues. The CDR3 bases are TGCGCCAGCAGACGGGACAGGGGGCGCATCACTGAAGCTTTCTTT. Translating gives CASRRDRGRITEAFF.

The V gene is TRBV7-9, the J gene TRBJ2-1, with D perhaps matching TRBD2 (6 bases). The CDR3 contains 12 residues. Germline loops: CDR1 SEHNR, CDR2 FQNEAQ (reference sequence). Trimming took off 9 bases at V and 10 bases at J, with 16 bases between the two ends. CDR3 residues: CASCLWRGEQFF. The CDR3 region has the DNA TGTGCCAGTTGCTTATGGAGGGGCGAGCAGTTCTTC.

The chain combines TRBV30 with TRBJ2-1; 13 bases match TRBD2. V was pared by 4 bases and J by 7 bases, with 4 bases of the junction left unmatched. This CDR3 has 14 residues. CDR1 and CDR2 from the germline V gene are GTSNPN and SVGIG (reference sequence). The CDR3 loop reads CAWTLAGGYNEQFF. The CDR3 coding sequence is TGTGCCTGGACACTAGCGGGAGGGTATAATGAGCAGTTCTTC. Full variable domain (outside the CDR3, taken from reference TRBV30 and TRBJ2-1): SQTIHQWPATLVQPVGSPLSLECTVEGTSNPNLYWYRQAAGRGLQLLFYSVGIGQISSEVPQNLSASRPQDRQFILSSKKLLLSDSGFYLCAWTLAGGYNEQFFGPGTRLTVL.